This T cell receptor (beta chain) came from a study of T cells after posttransplantation cyclophosphamide. From germline, CDR1 is SQVTM and CDR2 ANQGSEA. CDR3 length equals 12 residues. V was trimmed by 3 bases and J by 4 bases, leaving 9 bases between them. TCRdb's copy holds only in-frame clones and misses some; the assay was immunoSEQ multiplex PCR. Of about 22,000 clones listed, more than 80% were seen once; the top ten hold around 8.2%. Control samples came 1 year after myeloablative marrow transplants with methotrexate plus calcineurin inhibitor. Study observations and caveats: After PTCy, TRB diversity resembled that of CNI/methotrexate controls.

Turning to this clone: Its specificity is not known.

This sequence joins TRBV29-1 and TRBJ1-1; a possible D gene is TRBD1 (6 bases). The sequence was collected from a female patient aged 50-59 years who received an allogeneic stem cell transplant from an unrelated donor, was CMV-positive, and had chronic GVHD only. Some T cells may be graft donor cells. Material: PBMCs, obtained after an allogeneic stem cell transplant with a calcineurin inhibitor and methotrexate. The CDR3 coding sequence is TGCAGCGTTGAGAACAGGGTCACTGAAGCTTTCTTT. Translating gives CSVENRVTEAFF.